Listed below are T cell receptor beta chains from one sample, sequenced in a study of blood T cell repertoires in COVID-19. TCRdb keeps only in-frame clones here, not all; method: immunoSEQ multiplex PCR. The table records about 480,000 clones, roughly 88% of them present only once. Sequenced input: PBMCs or T cells enriched from blood (not recorded which). The receptors shown here come from a woman in her thirties or forties who had recovered from COVID-19. Both conserved end residues are part of each CDR3. The D gene is left open where the match is weak. Rows give clone size only sometimes, using once, few, many, or a class for an expanded clone.

V	size	D	J	DNA	CDR3
TRBV27	few	-	TRBJ1-5	TGTGCCAGCAGTTTACGGGTTAGTTCGCAGCCCCAGCATTTT	CASSLRVSSQPQHF
TRBV2	-	-	TRBJ1-6	TGTGCCAGCAGCAGAGAAGGGAGCTCCTATAATTCACCCCTCCACTTT	CASSREGSSYNSPLHF
TRBV11-3	-	TRBD1	TRBJ2-5	TGTGCCAGCAGCCCCGACAGGGGGTACCAAGAGACCCAGTACTTC	CASSPDRGYQETQYF
TRBV5-1	-	TRBD1	TRBJ1-1	TGCGCCAGCAGCTTCAGACAGGGGCGCACTGAAGCTTTCTTT	CASSFRQGRTEAFF
TRBV5-4	-	TRBD2	TRBJ2-1	TGTGCCAGCAGCCCGCGGACTAGCGGTACCTACAATGAGCAGTTCTTC	CASSPRTSGTYNEQFF
TRBV15	-	-	TRBJ2-4	TGTGCCACCAGCAGAGAGCAGGGGTTCCTCCACATTCAGTACTTC	CATSREQGFLHIQYF
TRBV3-1/TRBV3-2	once	TRBD1	TRBJ2-7	TGTGCCAGCCCTATGACCGACAGGGAAGGCGAGCAGTACTTC	CASPMTDREGEQYF
TRBV4-3	-	-	TRBJ2-3	TGCGCCAGCAGCCAAGATAGGCTAGCGTCAGATACGCAGTATTTT	CASSQDRLASDTQYF
TRBV5-1	once	TRBD2	TRBJ2-7	TGCGCCAGCAGCCGCGGACTAGCGGAGTTTTACGAGCAGTACTTC	CASSRGLAEFYEQYF
TRBV27	-	TRBD1	TRBJ2-7	TGTGCCAGCTGCCAGACTCGACAGGGGGCGAATGAGCAGTACTTC	CASCQTRQGANEQYF
TRBV29-1	once	-	TRBJ1-2	TGCAGCGTTGAACTGGGCTCCAATGGCTACACCTTC	CSVELGSNGYTF
TRBV10-3	-	TRBD2	TRBJ2-3	TGTGCCATCAGTGGTAAGGCGGGAGGCACTAGCACAGATACGCAGTATTTT	CAISGKAGGTSTDTQYF
TRBV6-5	-	-	TRBJ2-3	TGTGCCAGCAGTTACTCGATTAGTGATGGCACAGATACGCAGTATTTT	CASSYSISDGTDTQYF
TRBV5-4	-	TRBD2	TRBJ2-1	TGTGCCAGCAGCTTGCAAGCGGGAGTTGTAAATGAGCAGTTCTTC	CASSLQAGVVNEQFF
TRBV28	-	-	TRBJ2-7	TGTGCCAGCAGCCCCCGGGTAACCTACGAGCAGTACTTC	CASSPRVTYEQYF
TRBV13	-	TRBD2	TRBJ2-2	TGTGCCAGCAGCATCGTTAGCGGGAGGCCCGGGGAGCTGTTTTTT	CASSIVSGRPGELFF
TRBV19	-	-	TRBJ1-1	TGTGCCAGTAGTATAGATCCAGGGAAGAACACTGAAGCTTTCTTT	CASSIDPGKNTEAFF
TRBV2	-	TRBD2	TRBJ2-7	TGTGCCAGCAGTAGGACTAGCGGGACGGACTACGAGCAGTACTTC	CASSRTSGTDYEQYF
TRBV7-9	once	-	TRBJ2-4	TGTGCCAGCAGCCTGATCTCACAGGGAGTGATCAAAAACATTCAGTACTTC	CASSLISQGVIKNIQYF
TRBV11-3	-	TRBD2	TRBJ2-1	TGTGCCAGCAGCTTAGCGCGGGAGGGCTGGAATGAGCAGTTCTTC	CASSLAREGWNEQFF
TRBV30	-	-	TRBJ2-3	TGTGCCTGGAGTGTAACAATCCAAACGCAGTATTTT	CAWSVTIQTQYF
TRBV5-6	-	TRBD1	TRBJ2-1	TGTGCCAGCAGACGCGCAGGGACAGGGTCGTACAATGAGCAGTTCTTC	CASRRAGTGSYNEQFF
TRBV11-3	-	TRBD2	TRBJ2-1	TGTGCCAGCAGCTCTCCAGCGGGAGGGCAGTTCTTC	CASSSPAGGQFF
TRBV18	once	-	TRBJ1-5	TGTGCCAGCTCACCACCGATGTCGGGGAATCAGCCCCAGCATTTT	CASSPPMSGNQPQHF
TRBV2	-	-	TRBJ1-4	TGTGCCAGCAGTGAAGTCAGAAAACTGTTTTTT	CASSEVRKLFF
TRBV20-1	-	-	TRBJ2-3	TGCAGTGCGTTGTCGGATACGCAGTATTTT	CSALSDTQYF
TRBV29-1	once	TRBD2	TRBJ2-1	TGCAGCGTTGGGACTAGCGCTTACAATGAGCAGTTCTTC	CSVGTSAYNEQFF
TRBV12-5	-	TRBD1	TRBJ1-1	TGTGCTAGTTTGAGTAGGGGGCCGATGAACACTGAAGCTTTCTTT	CASLSRGPMNTEAFF
TRBV6-5	-	-	TRBJ1-5	TGTGCCAGCAGTTACTCGAGCAGGGGCAATCAGCCCCAGCATTTT	CASSYSSRGNQPQHF
TRBV19	-	TRBD2	TRBJ2-7	TGTGCCACAGCGGGGGTCTCCTACGAGCAGTACTTC	CATAGVSYEQYF
TRBV7-2	-	-	TRBJ2-7	TGTGCCAGCAGCTTAGTGGCGGGACAGACAAGGGAGCAGTACTTC	CASSLVAGQTREQYF
TRBV6-5	-	-	TRBJ1-2	TGTGCCAGCAGTCTCCTGGGGCACAACTATGGCTACACCTTC	CASSLLGHNYGYTF
TRBV28	-	TRBD1	TRBJ1-2	TGTGCCAGCAGTCGGACAGGGGAGGGGTATGGCTACACCTTC	CASSRTGEGYGYTF
TRBV10-1	-	-	TRBJ1-1	TGCGCCAGCAGTGAGTCGCTATATCGCACTGAAGCTTTCTTT	CASSESLYRTEAFF
TRBV5-6	-	TRBD1	TRBJ2-7	TGTGCCAGCAGGGGGACAGGGAATCCCTACGAGCAGTACTTC	CASRGTGNPYEQYF
TRBV7-9	-	-	TRBJ2-1	TGTGCCAGCAGCTTAGACGCAGGGCGGTTCTTC	CASSLDAGRFF
TRBV28	-	-	TRBJ1-4	TGTGCCAGCAGTTTACCAATTGACAGGTTCTCGGAAAAACTGTTTTTT	CASSLPIDRFSEKLFF
TRBV18	-	-	TRBJ2-5	TGTGCCAGCTCACCAAACAGGGAATCCCAAGAGACCCAGTACTTC	CASSPNRESQETQYF
TRBV6-2/TRBV6-3	-	TRBD2	TRBJ2-7	TGTGCCAGCAGTTACTCATCGGGACTAGCGGGAGATAGTTTCCCCTACGAGCAGTACTTC	CASSYSSGLAGDSFPYEQYF
TRBV6-7	-	-	TRBJ1-5	TGTGCCAGCAGTCCTATGGCCATGGGCCCGTATAGCAATCAGCCCCAGCATTTT	CASSPMAMGPYSNQPQHF
TRBV13	once	TRBD2	TRBJ2-7	TGTGCCAGCAGCCCGGTTCCCCAGCGGGAGTTGTACGAGCAGTACTTC	CASSPVPQRELYEQYF
TRBV14	-	-	TRBJ2-7	TGTGCCAGCAGCGAATTAAACAGGGATTCCTACGAGCAGTACTTC	CASSELNRDSYEQYF
TRBV28	-	TRBD1	TRBJ2-1	TGTGCCAGCAGTGGCCCGGGACAGGGGCGGAATGAGCAGTTCTTC	CASSGPGQGRNEQFF
TRBV2	-	TRBD2	TRBJ2-1	TGTGCCGGCCAGACTAGCGGCCCGAACAATGAGCAGTTCTTC	CAGQTSGPNNEQFF
TRBV4-2	-	TRBD1	TRBJ1-1	TGTGCCAGCAGCCTGAGACACCGGGACAGTTACCTCCGCCGGGACACTGAAGCTTTCTTT	CASSLRHRDSYLRRDTEAFF
TRBV19	once	TRBD2	TRBJ2-1	TGTGCCAGCCAAATAGCGGGAGGGTTATACAATGAGCAGTTCTTC	CASQIAGGLYNEQFF
TRBV4-3	-	-	TRBJ2-7	TGCGCCAGCAGCCAAGAAGCCCAGGGTCTCTACGAGCAGTACTTC	CASSQEAQGLYEQYF
TRBV7-2	-	-	TRBJ1-1	TGTGCCAGCAGCTTAGTTCTTGTTCCTGAAGCTTTCTTT	CASSLVLVPEAFF
TRBV6-2/TRBV6-3	-	TRBD1	TRBJ2-5	TGTGCCAGCAGTTACACCGATGGGACAGGGGGCAGGGAGACCCAGTACTTC	CASSYTDGTGGRETQYF
TRBV10-3	-	-	TRBJ2-7	TGTGCCATCACCCGGGACATTACCTACGAGCAGTACTTC	CAITRDITYEQYF
TRBV24-1	-	-	TRBJ2-1	TGTGCCACCAGTGATCCAGGGGTGGGCTCCTACAATGAGCAGTTCTTC	CATSDPGVGSYNEQFF
TRBV6-5	-	TRBD2	TRBJ2-7	TGTGCCAGCAGTTACTCAGGTGCGGGAGGCTACGAGCAGTACTTC	CASSYSGAGGYEQYF
TRBV25-1	-	TRBD1	TRBJ2-7	TGTGCCAGCAGTCAGGGGGCTGGATACGAGCAGTACTTC	CASSQGAGYEQYF
TRBV7-9	once	-	TRBJ2-2	TGTGCCAGCAGCTTAACTTCTCGGTTCGCGAACACCGGGGAGCTGTTTTTT	CASSLTSRFANTGELFF
TRBV4-3	-	TRBD1	TRBJ1-5	TGCGCCAGCAGCCAAGATTGGTTATACGCAGGGGGTGGAAATCAGCCCCAGCATTTT	CASSQDWLYAGGGNQPQHF